The T cell receptor (beta chain) under discussion was sequenced for a study of CD8 T cells in Susac syndrome. V lost 8 bases and J lost 2; bases outside the gene matches: 7. This CDR3 is 13 amino acids long. Germline V CDR1 and CDR2: DFQATT, SNEGSKA (reference sequence). Study-wide results and limits: It was acknowledged in the study that its TCR sequencing and HLA analysis involved a relatively small number of individuals.

As to this clonotype: Its matching antigen is unknown.

Sequencing of TCR beta was performed on blood CD8+ and CD4+ T cells. Negative isolation yielded CD8+ and CD4+ T cells; FACS enriched TEMRA cells. Reverse transcription used roughly 0.45 to 1 ug RNA and random hexamers. Amplification of TCR beta CDR3 used immunoSEQ multiplex PCR across 54 Vbeta and 13 Jbeta. TCRdb re-called the immunoSEQ multiplex PCR reads through MiXCR, storing one row per CDR3 protein. Among under 200,000 distinct CDR3 sequences listed, about 90% were seen once. Material for sequencing was CD4+ T cells from PBMCs. This clonotype was obtained from a human donor in good health. V gene TRBV20-1 combines with J gene TRBJ2-5; 8 bases are shared with TRBD1. CDR3 nucleotides: TGCAGTACCCGACAGGGGCAGCAAGAGACCCAGTACTTC. Its translation is CSTRQGQQETQYF.